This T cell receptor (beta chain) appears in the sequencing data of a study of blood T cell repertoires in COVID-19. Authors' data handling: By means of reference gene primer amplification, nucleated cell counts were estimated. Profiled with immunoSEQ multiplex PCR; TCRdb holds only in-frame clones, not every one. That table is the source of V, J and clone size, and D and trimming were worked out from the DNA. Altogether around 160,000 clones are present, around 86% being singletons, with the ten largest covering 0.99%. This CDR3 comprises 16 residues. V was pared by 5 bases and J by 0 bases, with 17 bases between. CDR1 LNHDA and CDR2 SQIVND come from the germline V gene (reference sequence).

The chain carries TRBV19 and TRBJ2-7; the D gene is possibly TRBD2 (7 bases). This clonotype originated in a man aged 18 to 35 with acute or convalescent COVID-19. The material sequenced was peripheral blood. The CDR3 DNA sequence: TGTGCCAGTAGTTTCCGGGGGGCTTCAAACTCCTACGAGCAGTACTTC. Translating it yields CASSFRGASNSYEQYF.